This T cell receptor beta chain derives from a study of control samples from healthy donors and cancer patients. CDR3 length equals 18 residues. In germline, CDR1 is SQVTM, CDR2 ANQGSEA. J gave up 7 bases and V 0 bases, and 20 bases lay outside the gene matches. Sequenced by immunoSEQ multiplex PCR; TCRdb stores in-frame clones only, minus some. The sample holds approximately 80,000 clones, around 91% seen once. Sequenced input: blood. The J gene is TRBJ1-2, the V gene TRBV29-1, with 7 bases lining up with TRBD1. The sequence derives from a man aged 25 to 40 in good health. CDR3 coding DNA: TGCAGCGTTGAAGATCCCGGGGCTTCGGGCAGGGGGAAGGCTGGCTACACCTTC. It is translated as CSVEDPGASGRGKAGYTF.